The present TCR beta chain was sequenced within a study of T cell repertoires and Cas9 in healthy adults. Across the study: Characterization of SpCas9-reactive CD4 and CD8 T cells covered multi-effector potency, cytotoxicity and lineage. Study-level results: In vitro, SpCas9-reactive Tregs were reported to curb effector T cell proliferation and function.

Some clones are missing from TCRdb's copy, which holds only in-frame ones; the method was immunoSEQ multiplex PCR. The table has approximately 22,000 clones, just under 95% seen once. In the case of this clone: What it recognizes is unknown.

The CDR3 length is 15 residues. V was pared by 0 bases and J by 2 bases, with 11 bases between. The germline CDR1 and CDR2 sequences are SGHRS and YFSETQ. The TCR comes from a human donor in good health. The sequencing input was CD4+ effector T cells (CD127+, CD25-, CD137-, CD154-) from PBMCs; culture status not recorded. V usage is TRBV5-1 and J usage is TRBJ2-5; D is undetermined. The CDR3 DNA is TGCGCCAGCAGCTTGGATGCGGCGGAACAAGAGACCCAGTACTTC. As protein: CASSLDAAEQETQYF.